This paragraph covers one T cell receptor (beta chain) sequence. This sample is part of a study of technical replicates of blood from a few donors. The germline V gene has CDR1 MNHNS and CDR2 SASEGT. The CDR3 spans 14 residues. J gave up 5 bases and V 6 bases, and 9 bases lay outside the gene matches. TCRdb's table, derived via immunoSEQ multiplex PCR, lists solely in-frame clones and lacks some. Of more than 70,000 clones in the sample, about 91% were seen once. Material: T cells isolated from PBMCs. This chain joins TRBV6-1 and TRBJ1-1; 7 bases are shared with TRBD1. This receptor was taken from a human donor in good health. CDR3 protein: CASSPTGTGTEAFF. The CDR3, as DNA: TGTGCCAGCAGCCCGACAGGGACGGGAACTGAAGCTTTCTTT.